The 27 T cell receptor beta chains presented below share a single source sample, sequenced in a study of T cell responses to AZD1222 COVID-19 vaccine (dated by TCRdb to the early 2020s). Libraries came from the immunoSEQ multiplex PCR assay. The clones in this table, taken by TCRdb from immuneACCESS, are in-frame only. Not every clone is retained; where verified, under half of the shortfall comes from an unresolved V gene, and the cause of the rest is unknown. The table for this sample lists roughly 200,000 clones; approximately 90% of them were counted only once. The ten largest account for over 1.5% of the sample. The time point label on this specimen signifies: about 28 days (+/-7) after the second vaccine dose. The source material was peripheral blood, sampled 28 days after the second AZD1222 dose. These receptors came from an adult who received the AZD1222 COVID-19 vaccine.

V and J are TRBV5-1 and TRBJ2-3; TRBD2 matches at 11 bases. Germline CDR1 and CDR2: SGHRS and YFSETQ. V lost 0 bases, J lost 2 bases, and 2 bases stayed unmatched. CDR3 length equals 16 residues. The CDR3 sequence is CASSLGTSGFTDTQYF. The CDR3, as DNA: TGCGCCAGCAGCTTGGGGACTAGCGGGTTCACAGATACGCAGTATTTT.

The V gene is TRBV2, the J gene TRBJ1-6; D gene ambiguous. Germline V gene data show CDR1 as SNHLY and CDR2 as FYNNEI. The V gene lost 6 bases and the J gene lost 0 bases, with 9 bases spanning the gap. The CDR3 is 15 residues long. The CDR3 DNA reads TGTGCCAGCAGACAGTCGAGCTCCTATAATTCACCCCTCCACTTT. The encoded protein is CASRQSSSYNSPLHF. Supplemented by reference TRBV2 and TRBJ1-6, the full variable domain reads EPEVTQTPSHQVTQMGQEVILRCVPISNHLYFYWYRQILGQKVEFLVSFYNNEISEKSEIFDDQFSVERPDGSNFTLKIRSTKLEDSAMYFCASRQSSSYNSPLHFGNGTRLTVT.

The chain uses TRBV4-2 and TRBJ1-5; maybe TRBD1 (6 bases). Trimming pared 4 bases from V and 3 bases from J, leaving 13 bases between. Per the germline V gene, CDR1 is LGHNA and CDR2 is YNFKEQ. The CDR3 totals 15 residues. The chain's CDR3 is CASSREWDNNQPQHF. The CDR3 coding sequence is TGTGCCAGCAGCCGGGAGTGGGACAACAATCAGCCCCAGCATTTT.

The chain couples TRBV20-1 to TRBJ2-3; D perhaps matches TRBD2 (5 bases). Germline CDR1 is DFQATT and CDR2 is SNEGSKA (reference sequence). The CDR3 length is 15 residues. Trimming took off 3 bases at V and 6 bases at J, with 19 bases between the two ends. As DNA, the CDR3 is TGCAGTGCTAGTGAAGGTGGGGTGCGGACTGATACGCAGTATTTT. Encoded protein: CSASEGGVRTDTQYF.

The chain joins TRBV7-2 to TRBJ1-5; D is possibly TRBD1 (5 bases). The germline V gene encodes CDR1 SGHTA and CDR2 FQGNSA. V gave up 5 bases and J gave up 1 base, with 9 bases separating them. The CDR3 runs 14 residues. Here the CDR3 reads CASSGGLSNQPQHF. The CDR3 coding sequence is TGTGCCAGCAGCGGGGGACTGAGCAATCAGCCCCAGCATTTT.

This chain links TRBV18 with TRBJ1-5; maybe TRBD1 (5 bases). This CDR3 region has 14 residues. Germline-derived CDR1 and CDR2 are KGHSH and LQKENI. V shed 5 bases and J shed 4 bases, with 12 bases lying between them. This chain's CDR3 is CASSFTGGNQPQHF. In DNA, the CDR3 is TGTGCCAGCTCATTTACGGGGGGAAATCAGCCCCAGCATTTT. The full variable domain, with the rest looked up from reference TRBV18 and TRBJ1-5, is NAGVMQNPRHLVRRRGQEARLRCSPMKGHSHVYWYRQLPEEGLKFMVYLQKENIIDESGMPKERFSAEFPKEGPSILRIQQVVRGDSAAYFCASSFTGGNQPQHFGDGTRLSIL.

The CDR3 sequence: CASSFGTAGGYTF. In DNA form, the CDR3 reads TGTGCCAGCAGTTTCGGGACGGCCGGCGGCTACACCTTC. V and J are TRBV5-5 and TRBJ1-2; tentative D call: TRBD1 (5 bases). V was trimmed by 5 bases and J by 8 bases, leaving 16 bases between them. Germline lookup yields CDR1 SGHKS and CDR2 YYEKEE (reference sequence). The CDR3 contains 13 residues.

V is TRBV3-1 (or the pseudogene TRBV3-2) and J is TRBJ1-3; 7 bases are a match to TRBD1. CDR3 length: 15 amino acids. Germline CDR1 is LGHDT and CDR2 is YNNKEL (reference sequence). V was clipped by 2 bases and J by 4 bases; unmatched bases: 5. CDR3 DNA: TGTGCCAGCAGCCAACCACAGGGGTTCGGAAACACCATATATTTT. This translates into CASSQPQGFGNTIYF.

The rearrangement links TRBV7-2 to TRBJ2-5; no clear D gene. Germline loops: CDR1 SGHTA, CDR2 FQGNSA. The CDR3 sequence is 13 residues long. The ends were cut back, 7 bases at V and 5 bases at J, with 14 bases in the middle. The DNA for the CDR3 is TGTGCCAGCACCTTTTCCCCTCAGGAGACCCAGTACTTC. Encoded protein: CASTFSPQETQYF.

The chain is built from TRBV7-9 and TRBJ1-1; D remains unclear. The germline CDR1 and CDR2 sequences are SEHNR and FQNEAQ (reference sequence). The CDR3 has 12 residues. V was shortened by 6 bases and J by 0 bases, with 5 bases between the two germline ends. The DNA for the CDR3 is TGTGCCAGCAGTAGAATGAACACTGAAGCTTTCTTT. It specifies CASSRMNTEAFF.

V usage is TRBV30 and J usage is TRBJ1-6; 8 nucleotides align to TRBD1. The CDR3 totals 16 residues. V was pared by 3 bases and J by 4 bases, with 8 bases of the junction left unmatched. Per germline, CDR1 GTSNPN and CDR2 SVGIG (reference sequence). The CDR3 is CAWRTGAPPYNSPLHF. CDR3 nucleotides: TGTGCCTGGAGGACAGGGGCTCCCCCGTATAATTCACCCCTCCACTTT.

This clone has just one count. The chain has TRBV5-8 and TRBJ2-2; D ambiguous. Germline V gene sequence: CDR1 SGHTS, CDR2 YDEGEE. V lost 4 bases to trimming and J lost 0 bases, with 10 bases between them. This CDR3 contains 15 residues. CDR3 in amino acids: CASSPFQANTGELFF. CDR3 DNA sequence: TGTGCCAGCAGCCCATTCCAGGCGAACACCGGGGAGCTGTTTTTT.

This clone was detected a few times. The V and J genes are TRBV5-6 and TRBJ1-3; TRBD1 might be the D (5 bases). The CDR3 totals 16 residues. V was pared by 1 base and J by 2 bases, with 13 bases between. Per the germline V gene, CDR1 is SGHDT and CDR2 is YYEEEE. As DNA, the CDR3 is TGTGCCAGCAGCTTGTATGGGGAGGGGACTGGAAACACCATATATTTT. It translates to CASSLYGEGTGNTIYF.

The rearrangement uses TRBV29-1 and TRBJ2-5; TRBD2 aligns across 7 bases. The V gene's germline CDR1 is SQVTM and CDR2 ANQGSEA. The trim removed 7 bases at V and 4 bases at J, leaving 6 bases unmatched. This CDR3 has 12 amino acids. CDR3 in DNA: TGCAGCGCCCTCCCGGGGGGAGAGACCCAGTACTTC. Its translation is CSALPGGETQYF.

This chain links TRBV19 with TRBJ1-2, with a weak D call TRBD1 (5 bases). Germline assignment: CDR1 LNHDA and CDR2 SQIVND (reference sequence). V gave up 5 bases and J gave up 4 bases, with 11 bases separating them. This CDR3 spans 13 amino acids. The CDR3 sequence: CASSDSSTYGYTF. The CDR3 nucleotides are TGTGCCAGTAGTGACAGTTCGACCTATGGCTACACCTTC.

The rearrangement uses TRBV11-2 and TRBJ2-1; a weak D match, TRBD2 (7 bases). Germline CDR1 SGHAT, CDR2 FQNNGV. The CDR3 has 13 amino acids. Trimming cost V 5 bases and J 9 bases, with 14 bases left between them. DNA of the CDR3: TGTGCCAGCAGCCTAGGGGGAGGGGTTGAGCAGTTCTTC. Translated, it gives CASSLGGGVEQFF.

The chain links TRBV19 to TRBJ1-2; D is unclear. Trimming shortened V by 3 bases and J by 2 bases, and 4 bases separated the two germline ends. CDR1 and CDR2 (germline): LNHDA, SQIVND (reference sequence). This CDR3 contains 12 residues. CDR3 region: CASSILNYGYTF. In DNA, the CDR3 is TGTGCCAGTAGTATCTTGAACTATGGCTACACCTTC. Complete variable domain (other parts from reference TRBV19 and TRBJ1-2): DGGITQSPKYLFRKEGQNVTLSCEQNLNHDAMYWYRQDPGQGLRLIYYSQIVNDFQKGDIAEGYSVSREKKESFPLTVTSAQKNPTAFYLCASSILNYGYTFGSGTRLTVV.

J is TRBJ1-1 and V is TRBV6-1, with D uncertain. Germline V lookup: CDR1 MNHNS, CDR2 SASEGT. Trimming took 0 bases from V and 0 from J, leaving 8 bases between them. The CDR3 spans 15 residues. CDR3 in amino acids: CASSEASYLNTEAFF. In DNA, the CDR3 is TGTGCCAGCAGTGAAGCTTCATATTTGAACACTGAAGCTTTCTTT.

The J gene is TRBJ1-1, the V gene TRBV5-8, with TRBD1 matching over 7 bases. With V trimmed by 0 bases and J by 4 bases, 12 bases remained unmatched. CDR1 is SGHTS, CDR2 YDEGEE, per germline. This CDR3 spans 17 amino acids. As DNA, the CDR3 is TGTGCCAGCAGCTTGGCCCGAGGGGGCGGATCGGTCACTGAAGCTTTCTTT. Residues: CASSLARGGGSVTEAFF.

The chain recombines TRBV7-8 with TRBJ2-4, with 7 bases lining up with TRBD2. Germline CDR1 reads SGHVS; CDR2 reads FQNEAQ. There are 18 residues in the CDR3. The trim removed 1 base at V and 0 bases at J, leaving 9 bases unmatched. The CDR3: CASSLGRLAILAKNIQYF. The CDR3 DNA reads as TGTGCCAGCAGCTTAGGAAGACTAGCAATACTAGCCAAAAACATTCAGTACTTC.

CDR3 coding DNA: TGTGCCAGCACCTCCCGGGGACACTCCTACGAGCAGTACTTC. Its protein product is CASTSRGHSYEQYF. The rearrangement uses TRBV2 and TRBJ2-7, with D tentatively TRBD1 (6 bases). V lost 7 bases and J lost 0, with 13 bases in between. The CDR3 consists of 14 residues. Per the germline V gene, CDR1 is SNHLY and CDR2 is FYNNEI.

This chain joins TRBV10-2 and TRBJ2-1, with TRBD1 matching over 7 bases. V shed 5 bases and J 5 bases; nucleotides not matched to a gene: 9. CDR1 WSHSY and CDR2 SAAADI come from the germline V gene. The CDR3 is 15 amino acids. Here the CDR3 reads CASSRQGMNNNEQFF. Here the CDR3 DNA reads TGCGCCAGCAGTCGACAGGGAATGAACAACAATGAGCAGTTCTTC.

The chain is built from TRBV25-1 and TRBJ2-7; possible D gene TRBD1, 6 bases. The germline V gene has CDR1 MGHDK and CDR2 SYGVNS. The V end was cut by 8 bases, the J end by 2 bases, with 16 bases between. The CDR3 runs to 14 residues. CDR3 in amino acids: CASSPRSGAYEQYF. The CDR3 bases are TGTGCCAGCTCACCAAGGTCAGGGGCCTACGAGCAGTACTTC.

The V gene is TRBV24-1, the J gene TRBJ2-1, with unresolved D. The CDR3 has 13 amino acids. Per the germline V gene, CDR1 is KGHDR and CDR2 is SFDVKD. Deletions cut 1 base from V and 8 bases from J, with 8 bases between. CDR3 coding DNA: TGTGCCACCAGTGATTTCCCTGGGGATGAGCAGTTCTTC. This codes for CATSDFPGDEQFF.

This chain connects TRBV4-2 to TRBJ2-2, with 8 bases lining up with TRBD1. After removal of 4 bases from V and 1 base from J, the junction contained 8 bases not matched to a gene. The CDR3 is made up of 17 amino acids. CDR1 is LGHNA, CDR2 YNFKEQ, per germline. CDR3 DNA: TGTGCCAGCAGCCTCCGATCCGGACAGGGGAACACCGGGGAGCTGTTTTTT. As protein: CASSLRSGQGNTGELFF.

The chain uses TRBV7-9 and TRBJ1-2; 7 bases match TRBD1. The V and J ends lost 5 bases and 2 bases, in that order; junction bases with no gene match: 2. Germline-derived CDR1 and CDR2 are SEHNR and FQNEAQ (reference sequence). The CDR3 is made up of 13 amino acids. CDR3: CASSGDRNYGYTF. CDR3 nucleotides: TGTGCCAGCAGCGGGGACAGAAACTATGGCTACACCTTC. Combining the CDR3 with reference TRBV7-9 and TRBJ1-2 gives the whole variable domain DTGVSQNPRHKITKRGQNVTFRCDPISEHNRLYWYRQTLGQGPEFLTYFQNEAQLEKSRLLSDRFSAERPKGSFSTLEIQRTEQGDSAMYLCASSGDRNYGYTFGSGTRLTVV.

This clone appeared once. The chain recombines TRBV7-9 with TRBJ1-2, with D hard to call. Deletions cut 5 bases from V and 7 bases from J, with 14 bases between. Germline V gene sequence: CDR1 SEHNR, CDR2 FQNEAQ (reference sequence). This CDR3 comprises 13 residues. CDR3 region: CASSAEPGRGYTF. In nucleotides, the CDR3 is TGTGCCAGCAGCGCCGAACCTGGGCGTGGCTACACCTTC.